This T cell receptor (beta chain) is drawn from a study of T cell changes during pregnancy in multiple sclerosis. Germline-derived CDR1 and CDR2 are MNHEY and SVGAGI. The CDR3 is 15 residues long. The ends were cut back, 5 bases at V and 7 bases at J, with 21 bases in the middle. TCRdb keeps only in-frame clones here, not all; method: immunoSEQ multiplex PCR. The table lists about 94,000 clones, about 94% of them singletons. The rearrangement uses TRBV6-5 and TRBJ2-7; possible D gene TRBD2, 6 bases. This receptor was taken from a female donor with multiple sclerosis, enrolled in a pregnancy study. The material sequenced was peripheral blood, taken after pregnancy. CDR3 in DNA: TGTGCCAGCAGTCCCCGACCGGGACTTCCCTCTGAGCAGTACTTC. This gives the protein CASSPRPGLPSEQYF.